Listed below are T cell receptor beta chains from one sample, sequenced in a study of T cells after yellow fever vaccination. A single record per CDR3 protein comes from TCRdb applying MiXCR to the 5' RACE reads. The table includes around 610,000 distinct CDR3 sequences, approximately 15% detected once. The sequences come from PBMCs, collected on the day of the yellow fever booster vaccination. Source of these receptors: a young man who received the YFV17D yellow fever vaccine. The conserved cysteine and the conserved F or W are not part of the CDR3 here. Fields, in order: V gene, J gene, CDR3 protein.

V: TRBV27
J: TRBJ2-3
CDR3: ASSFLAGGPGGTDTQY

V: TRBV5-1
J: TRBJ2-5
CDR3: ASTPGGSIISETQY

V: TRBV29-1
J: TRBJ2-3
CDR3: STAGLAGGRTDTQY

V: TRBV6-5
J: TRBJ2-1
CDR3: ASSYRTSGIGEQF

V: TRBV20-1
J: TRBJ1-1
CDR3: SVTGPYPKSEAF

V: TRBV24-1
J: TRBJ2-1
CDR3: ATSEAGYNEQF

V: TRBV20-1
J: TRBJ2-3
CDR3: SASDTSGTSGSTDTQY

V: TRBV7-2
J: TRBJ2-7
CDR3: ASSPSTVYEQY

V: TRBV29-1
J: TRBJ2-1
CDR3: SAQGAGAVNEQF

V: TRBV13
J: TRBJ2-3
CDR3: ASSSLGTTDTQY

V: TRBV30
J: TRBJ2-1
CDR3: AWSVKREEF

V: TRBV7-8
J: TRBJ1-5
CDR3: ASSSDSLNQPQH

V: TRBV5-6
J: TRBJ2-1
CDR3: ASSSLSSGRSDEQF